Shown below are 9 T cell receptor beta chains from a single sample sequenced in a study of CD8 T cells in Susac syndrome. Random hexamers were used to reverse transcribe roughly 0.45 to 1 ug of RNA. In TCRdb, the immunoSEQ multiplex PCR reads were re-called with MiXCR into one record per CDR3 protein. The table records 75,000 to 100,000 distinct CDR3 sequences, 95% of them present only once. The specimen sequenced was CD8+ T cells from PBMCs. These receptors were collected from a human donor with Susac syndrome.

The CDR3 coding sequence is TGTGCCAGCAGCCCCGAGACAGACCCCCGTTACGAGCAGTACTTC. Protein sequence: CASSPETDPRYEQYF. The rearrangement links TRBV7-2 to TRBJ2-7; D perhaps matches TRBD1 (5 bases). Trimming left V 5 bases short and J 4 bases short, with 18 bases between. The CDR3 sequence is 15 residues long. Germline CDR1 reads SGHTA; CDR2 reads FQGNSA.

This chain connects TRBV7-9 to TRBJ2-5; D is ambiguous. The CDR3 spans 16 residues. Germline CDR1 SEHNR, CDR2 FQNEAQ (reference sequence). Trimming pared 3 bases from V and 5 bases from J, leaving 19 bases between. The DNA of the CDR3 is TGTGCCAGCAGCTTCACCGGCGGAGAACGACGGGAGACCCAGTACTTC. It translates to CASSFTGGERRETQYF.

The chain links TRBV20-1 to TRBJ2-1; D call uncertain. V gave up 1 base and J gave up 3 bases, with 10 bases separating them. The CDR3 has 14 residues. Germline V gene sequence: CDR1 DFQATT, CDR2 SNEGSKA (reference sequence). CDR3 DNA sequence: TGCAGTGCTAGAGTAACAGAGGACTACAATGAGCAGTTCTTC. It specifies CSARVTEDYNEQFF.

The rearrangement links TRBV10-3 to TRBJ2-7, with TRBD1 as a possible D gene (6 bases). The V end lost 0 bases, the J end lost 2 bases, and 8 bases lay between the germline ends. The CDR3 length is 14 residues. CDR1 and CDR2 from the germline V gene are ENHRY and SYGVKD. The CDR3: CAISESRTAYEQYF. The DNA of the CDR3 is TGTGCCATCAGTGAGTCGAGGACAGCCTACGAGCAGTACTTC.

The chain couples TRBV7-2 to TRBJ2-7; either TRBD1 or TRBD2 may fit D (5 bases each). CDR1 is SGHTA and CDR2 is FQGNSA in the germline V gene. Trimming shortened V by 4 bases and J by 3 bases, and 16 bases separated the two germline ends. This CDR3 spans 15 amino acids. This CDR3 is CASSSTGGVGYEQYF. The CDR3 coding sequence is TGTGCCAGCAGCTCCACTGGGGGAGTCGGCTACGAGCAGTACTTC.

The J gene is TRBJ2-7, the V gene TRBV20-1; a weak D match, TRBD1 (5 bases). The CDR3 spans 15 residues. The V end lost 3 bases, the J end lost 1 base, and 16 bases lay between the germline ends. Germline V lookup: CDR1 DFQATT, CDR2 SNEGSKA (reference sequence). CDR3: CSARGREEGSYEQYF. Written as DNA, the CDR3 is TGCAGTGCTAGGGGCAGGGAAGAAGGGTCCTACGAGCAGTACTTC.

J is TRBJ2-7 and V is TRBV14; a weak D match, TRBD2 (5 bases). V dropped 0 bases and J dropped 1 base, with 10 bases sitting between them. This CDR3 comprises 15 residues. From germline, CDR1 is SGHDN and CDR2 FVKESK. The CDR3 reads CASSQEKAESYEQYF. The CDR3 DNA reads TGTGCCAGCAGCCAAGAGAAAGCGGAGTCCTACGAGCAGTACTTC. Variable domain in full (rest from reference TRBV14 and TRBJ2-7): EAGVTQFPSHSVIEKGQTVTLRCDPISGHDNLYWYRRVMGKEIKFLLHFVKESKQDESGMPNNRFLAERTGGTYSTLKVQPAELEDSGVYFCASSQEKAESYEQYFGPGTRLTVT.

CDR3 loop: CASSPLVRDSTYEQYF. The CDR3 DNA is TGTGCCAGCTCACCACTGGTCAGGGACTCAACCTACGAGCAGTACTTC. The V call is TRBV18, the J call TRBJ2-7, with a tentative D call TRBD2 (6 bases). The CDR3 loop spans 16 amino acids. The V gene lost 1 base and the J gene lost 2 bases, with 15 bases spanning the gap. Germline V gives CDR1 KGHSH, CDR2 LQKENI.

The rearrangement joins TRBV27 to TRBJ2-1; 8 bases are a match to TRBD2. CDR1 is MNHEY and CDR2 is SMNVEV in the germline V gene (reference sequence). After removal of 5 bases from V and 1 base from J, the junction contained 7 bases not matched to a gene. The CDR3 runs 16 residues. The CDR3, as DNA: TGTGCCAGCAGTCAAGAAGCGGGAGTGTCCTACAATGAGCAGTTCTTC. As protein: CASSQEAGVSYNEQFF.